These 30 T cell receptor beta chains were all obtained from the same sample, sequenced in a study of T cell changes during pregnancy in multiple sclerosis. TCRdb's table, derived via immunoSEQ multiplex PCR, lists solely in-frame clones and lacks some. Among roughly 110,000 clones listed, approximately 90% were seen once. Sequences were derived from peripheral blood, sampled after pregnancy. These receptors came from a female donor with multiple sclerosis, enrolled in a pregnancy study.

V gene TRBV19 combines with J gene TRBJ2-1; 7 bases align to TRBD2. Unmatched junction bases numbered 9, after V lost 6 bases and J lost 4 bases. The germline V gene encodes CDR1 LNHDA and CDR2 SQIVND (reference sequence). The CDR3 covers 15 residues. The CDR3 nucleotides read TGTGCCAGTAGCACCTGGGACTACGATTACAATGAGCAGTTCTTC. Its translation: CASSTWDYDYNEQFF.

This chain uses TRBV11-2 with TRBJ2-7, with 9 bases fitting TRBD1. Looked up from germline, CDR1 is SGHAT and CDR2 is FQNNGV. Losses at the gene ends were 5 bases for V and 3 bases for J; bases not matched to a gene: 11. The CDR3 spans 16 residues. The CDR3 region is CASSHPEGTGNYEQYF. As DNA, the CDR3 is TGTGCCAGCAGCCATCCGGAGGGGACAGGGAACTACGAGCAGTACTTC.

This chain links TRBV5-1 with TRBJ1-3; 10 bases line up with TRBD1. The CDR3 covers 17 residues. CDR1 is SGHRS and CDR2 is YFSETQ in the germline V gene. V shed 2 bases, J shed 4 bases, and the junction held 9 bases outside the gene matches. In DNA, the CDR3 is TGCGCCAGCAGCTTCCACTACGACAGGGGGCCAGGAAACACCATATATTTT. Protein sequence: CASSFHYDRGPGNTIYF.

The table lists this clone with a count of one. The CDR3 loop reads CASPRPGPSRDTQYF. CDR3 nucleotide sequence: TGTGCCAGCCCTCGTCCGGGTCCCTCCCGAGATACGCAGTATTTT. The V call is TRBV28, the J call TRBJ2-3, with unresolved D. CDR1 and CDR2 (germline): MDHEN, SYDVKM. The CDR3 has 15 residues. With 8 bases removed from V and 5 bases from J, the gap between germline ends came to 20 bases.

The rearrangement joins TRBV10-3 to TRBJ1-4; D unclear. Trimming cost V 8 bases and J 4 bases, with 5 bases left between them. Germline assignment: CDR1 ENHRY and CDR2 SYGVKD. This CDR3 region has 11 residues. The CDR3 spells CAIGSNEKLFF. The CDR3 DNA reads TGTGCCATCGGGAGTAATGAAAAACTGTTTTTT.

The count of this clone is one. This rearrangement joins TRBV6-5 to TRBJ2-4; 7 nucleotides agree with TRBD1. In germline, CDR1 is MNHEY, CDR2 SVGAGI. V shed 6 bases and J 2 bases; nucleotides not matched to a gene: 7. The CDR3 sequence is 15 residues long. As DNA, the CDR3 is TGTGCCAGCAGCGAATGGGACAGCTCCAAAAACATTCAGTACTTC. Protein sequence: CASSEWDSSKNIQYF.

J is TRBJ1-1 and V is TRBV30; TRBD1 aligns across 10 bases. V lost 5 bases to trimming and J lost 2 bases; unmatched junction nucleotides: 17. Germline-derived CDR1 and CDR2 are GTSNPN and SVGIG (reference sequence). CDR3 length equals 18 residues. The CDR3 region has the DNA TGTGCCTGGTCCCTGGGACAGGGGCTTAAAGTGGGTAACACTGAAGCTTTCTTT. This encodes CAWSLGQGLKVGNTEAFF.

The chain combines TRBV6-1 with TRBJ1-5, with 9 nucleotides matching TRBD1. With V trimmed by 1 base and J by 5 bases, 3 bases remained unmatched. Per the germline V gene, CDR1 is MNHNS and CDR2 is SASEGT. The CDR3 is 15 amino acids. The CDR3 bases are TGTGCCAGCAGTGAAGAGGGGACAGGGTATCAGCCCCAGCATTTT. Translation gives CASSEEGTGYQPQHF.

The chain combines TRBV2 with TRBJ1-2, with TRBD1 matching over 8 bases. The CDR3 has 13 residues. Germline V gene lookup returns CDR1 SNHLY and CDR2 FYNNEI. The ends lost 6 bases at V and 3 bases at J; junction bases unmatched: 3. The CDR3 region is CASRTGEDYGYTF. DNA of the CDR3: TGTGCCAGCAGGACAGGGGAGGACTATGGCTACACCTTC.

The chain recombines TRBV19 with TRBJ2-7; 9 bases are a match to TRBD2. Germline values: CDR1 LNHDA, CDR2 SQIVND (reference sequence). This CDR3 spans 17 amino acids. Unmatched junction bases numbered 14, after V lost 3 bases and J lost 5 bases. For the CDR3, the DNA is TGTGCCAGTAGTATCCCGTCGCGAGCGGGAGGTTCCCACGAGCAGTACTTC. As protein: CASSIPSRAGGSHEQYF. The full variable domain, rest sourced from reference TRBV19 and TRBJ2-7, is DGGITQSPKYLFRKEGQNVTLSCEQNLNHDAMYWYRQDPGQGLRLIYYSQIVNDFQKGDIAEGYSVSREKKESFPLTVTSAQKNPTAFYLCASSIPSRAGGSHEQYFGPGTRLTVT.

This chain uses TRBV5-1 with TRBJ2-2, with 13 bases that match TRBD2. Germline CDR1 and CDR2: SGHRS and YFSETQ. There are 17 residues in the CDR3. J was trimmed by 5 bases and V by 0 bases; bases with no gene match: 4. The CDR3 loop is CASSLERLAGGTGELFF. The CDR3 bases are TGCGCCAGCAGCTTGGAGAGACTAGCGGGAGGTACCGGGGAGCTGTTTTTT.

V gene TRBV28 combines with J gene TRBJ2-7; possible D gene TRBD2, 6 bases. This CDR3 region has 12 residues. V lost 4 bases and J lost 2, with 6 bases in between. In germline, CDR1 is MDHEN, CDR2 SYDVKM. The CDR3 here is CASSSGAYEQYF. The DNA of the CDR3 is TGTGCCAGCAGTTCGGGGGCCTACGAGCAGTACTTC.

This clone was picked up a small number of times. The chain links TRBV5-1 to TRBJ2-7; TRBD2 aligns across 9 bases. The J segment lost 2 bases and the V segment lost 5 bases, leaving 17 bases of the junction unmatched. Germline assignment: CDR1 SGHRS and CDR2 YFSETQ. The CDR3 contains 18 residues. This CDR3 is CASRPFAAPGLAPYEQYF. CDR3 coding DNA: TGCGCCAGCAGACCCTTCGCCGCCCCGGGACTAGCCCCCTACGAGCAGTACTTC.

The count of this clone is one. The gene calls are TRBV19 and TRBJ2-3, with D maybe TRBD1 (6 bases). The V gene's germline CDR1 is LNHDA and CDR2 SQIVND (reference sequence). The germline V and J ends were trimmed by 8 bases and 3 bases, with 15 bases remaining between them. The CDR3 runs 14 residues. CDR3 amino acids: CASGDNRRTDTQYF. CDR3 nucleotide sequence: TGTGCCAGTGGGGACAACCGACGAACAGATACGCAGTATTTT. The variable domain in full, completed from reference TRBV19 and TRBJ2-3, reads DGGITQSPKYLFRKEGQNVTLSCEQNLNHDAMYWYRQDPGQGLRLIYYSQIVNDFQKGDIAEGYSVSREKKESFPLTVTSAQKNPTAFYLCASGDNRRTDTQYFGPGTRLTVL.

The chain carries TRBV11-2 and TRBJ2-7; 7 nucleotides agree with TRBD1. The CDR3 extends over 13 amino acids. Per germline, CDR1 SGHAT and CDR2 FQNNGV. The junction had 7 bases not matched to a gene; V was cut back by 6 bases and J by 5 bases. The CDR3 loop is CASSQGQRDEQYF. CDR3 DNA: TGTGCCAGCAGTCAGGGACAGAGGGACGAGCAGTACTTC.

This chain connects TRBV19 to TRBJ2-5; 10 bases are a match to TRBD1. V gave up 6 bases and J gave up 7 bases; unmatched junction bases: 5. Germline CDR1 and CDR2: LNHDA and SQIVND (reference sequence). The CDR3 runs to 13 residues. The CDR3 loop is CASRSRDRGTQYF. In DNA, the CDR3 is TGTGCCAGTAGATCTCGGGACAGGGGGACCCAGTACTTC.

CDR3 bases: TGTGCCTGGAGGCCCGCGAGGGCCCGCTATGGCTACACCTTC. Translated, it gives CAWRPARARYGYTF. The chain combines TRBV30 with TRBJ1-2; D gene uncertain. This CDR3 has 14 amino acids. The germline V and J ends were trimmed by 3 bases and 4 bases, with 15 bases remaining between them. Germline V lookup: CDR1 GTSNPN, CDR2 SVGIG (reference sequence).

The CDR3 spells CASSIDSSTYEQYF. The CDR3 DNA sequence: TGTGCCAGTAGTATTGACAGTTCGACCTACGAGCAGTACTTC. The chain combines TRBV19 with TRBJ2-7; possible D gene TRBD1, 5 bases. CDR1 and CDR2 from the germline V gene are LNHDA and SQIVND (reference sequence). The CDR3 totals 14 residues. The V end was cut by 3 bases, the J end by 2 bases, with 11 bases between.

The V call is TRBV4-2, the J call TRBJ2-2; TRBD2 matches 11 bases. In germline, CDR1 is LGHNA, CDR2 YNFKEQ. V shed 1 base, J shed 5 bases, and the junction held 0 bases outside the gene matches. The CDR3 has 15 amino acids. CDR3 DNA sequence: TGTGCCAGCAGCCAAGGGACTAGCGGGACCGGGGAGCTGTTTTTT. Amino acids: CASSQGTSGTGELFF.

The chain employs TRBV29-1 and TRBJ1-1, with no clear D. V lost 4 bases and J lost 8, with 20 bases in between. The CDR3 is 14 amino acids. The germline V gene encodes CDR1 SQVTM and CDR2 ANQGSEA. The CDR3 protein is CSVVLRTLPPEAFF. The CDR3 DNA reads TGCAGCGTTGTTCTTCGGACTCTTCCTCCCGAAGCTTTCTTT. The complete variable domain, with remaining parts taken from reference TRBV29-1 and TRBJ1-1, reads SAVISQKPSRDICQRGTSLTIQCQVDSQVTMMFWYRQQPGQSLTLIATANQGSEATYESGFVIDKFPISRPNLTFSTLTVSNMSPEDSSIYLCSVVLRTLPPEAFFGQGTRLTVV.

The chain combines TRBV10-3 with TRBJ2-7; D uncertain. Trimming took 10 bases from V and 1 from J, leaving 5 bases between them. The CDR3 covers 10 residues. CDR1 is ENHRY, CDR2 SYGVKD, per germline. The CDR3 reads CASESYEQYF. CDR3 nucleotide sequence: TGTGCCAGCGAGTCCTACGAGCAGTACTTC.

The chain uses TRBV6-5 and TRBJ2-1; D may be TRBD1 (6 bases). The germline V and J ends were trimmed by 4 bases and 2 bases, with 12 bases remaining between them. The CDR3 runs to 15 residues. Germline V gene data show CDR1 as MNHEY and CDR2 as SVGAGI. CDR3 bases: TGTGCCAGCAGTTCCACAGGGATGCCCTACAATGAGCAGTTCTTC. This codes for CASSSTGMPYNEQFF.

The CDR3 is CASSARPGQGLDEQYF. The DNA for the CDR3 is TGTGCCAGCAGCGCGAGACCGGGACAGGGGCTAGACGAGCAGTACTTC. The chain has TRBV7-8 and TRBJ2-7; TRBD1 matches 10 bases. Germline CDR1 SGHVS, CDR2 FQNEAQ. The CDR3 loop spans 16 amino acids. After removal of 5 bases from V and 5 bases from J, the junction contained 12 bases not matched to a gene.

The rearrangement links TRBV6-5 to TRBJ1-1; 8 bases map to TRBD1. Germline V gene sequence: CDR1 MNHEY, CDR2 SVGAGI. V lost 8 bases and J lost 6; bases outside the gene matches: 8. CDR3 size: 13 residues. The CDR3 loop reads CASAGQGSPEAFF. The CDR3 nucleotides read TGTGCCAGCGCTGGACAGGGCAGCCCTGAAGCTTTCTTT.

This sequence joins TRBV19 and TRBJ2-6; D perhaps matches TRBD1 (5 bases). CDR1 and CDR2 (germline): LNHDA, SQIVND (reference sequence). The CDR3 is made up of 15 amino acids. V lost 5 bases to trimming and J lost 0 bases, with 8 bases between them. The CDR3 bases are TGTGCCAGTAGTGTTGACAGCTCTGGGGCCAACGTCCTGACTTTC. Its translation: CASSVDSSGANVLTF.

Remarks on this clone: Other DNA sequences of this sample code for an identical CDR3. The chain has TRBV4-1 and TRBJ2-1, with D unclear. The germline CDR1 and CDR2 sequences are MGHRA and YSYEKL. CDR3 length: 13 amino acids. Trimming removed 1 base from V and 4 bases from J, with 5 bases in between. The CDR3 DNA follows: TGCGCCAGCAGCCAAGGGAGTTACAATGAGCAGTTCTTC. This encodes CASSQGSYNEQFF.

The chain uses TRBV2 and TRBJ2-3; 8 bases align to TRBD2. V lost 9 bases, J lost 6 bases, and 5 bases stayed unmatched. CDR1 is SNHLY and CDR2 is FYNNEI in the germline V gene. This CDR3 is built from 12 residues. DNA for the CDR3: TGTGCCAGGGGACTAGTAGGCGATACGCAGTATTTT. Its translation: CARGLVGDTQYF.

There are a few counts of this clone. This sequence joins TRBV7-2 and TRBJ1-2; 8 bases match TRBD1. CDR3 length: 15 residues. In germline, CDR1 is SGHTA, CDR2 FQGNSA. V trimming: 5 bases; J trimming: 2 bases; junction bases outside the gene matches: 7. The CDR3 sequence: CASSPQGARNYGYTF. The CDR3, as DNA: TGTGCCAGCAGCCCTCAGGGGGCGCGGAACTATGGCTACACCTTC.

This chain joins TRBV6-1 and TRBJ1-5; the D is unclear. Trimming left V 8 bases short and J 1 base short, with 12 bases between. The CDR3 length is 14 residues. Germline V gene lookup returns CDR1 MNHNS and CDR2 SASEGT. CDR3 DNA sequence: TGTGCCAGCGGTACCTCTAGGAGCAATCAGCCCCAGCATTTT. As protein: CASGTSRSNQPQHF.

The chain carries TRBV25-1 and TRBJ1-5; D unclear. This CDR3 is built from 13 residues. In germline, CDR1 is MGHDK, CDR2 SYGVNS. The V end lost 6 bases, the J end lost 5 bases, and 11 bases lay between the germline ends. The CDR3 DNA sequence: TGTGCCAGCAGGGAGAGTTACTATCAGCCCCAGCATTTT. Its translation: CASRESYYQPQHF.